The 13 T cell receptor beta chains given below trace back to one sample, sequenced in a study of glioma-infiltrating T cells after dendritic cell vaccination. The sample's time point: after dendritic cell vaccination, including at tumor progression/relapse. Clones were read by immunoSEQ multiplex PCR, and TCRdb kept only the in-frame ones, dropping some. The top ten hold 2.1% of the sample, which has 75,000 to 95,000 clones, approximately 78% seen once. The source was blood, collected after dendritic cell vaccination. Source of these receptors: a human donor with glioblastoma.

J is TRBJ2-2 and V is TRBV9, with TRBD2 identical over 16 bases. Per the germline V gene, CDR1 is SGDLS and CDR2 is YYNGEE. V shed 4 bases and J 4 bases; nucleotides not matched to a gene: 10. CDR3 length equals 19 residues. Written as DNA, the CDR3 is TGTGCCAGCAGCTCCAGGCCGGGACTAGCGGGAGGGTTCACCGGGGAGCTGTTTTTT. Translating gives CASSSRPGLAGGFTGELFF. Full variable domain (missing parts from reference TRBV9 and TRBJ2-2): DSGVTQTPKHLITATGQRVTLRCSPRSGDLSVYWYQQSLDQGLQFLIQYYNGEERAKGNILERFSAQQFPDLHSELNLSSLELGDSALYFCASSSRPGLAGGFTGELFFGEGSRLTVL.

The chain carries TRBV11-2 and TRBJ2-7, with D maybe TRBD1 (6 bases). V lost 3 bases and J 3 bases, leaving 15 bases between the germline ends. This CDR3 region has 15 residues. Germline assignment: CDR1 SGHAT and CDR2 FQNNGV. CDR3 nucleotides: TGTGCCAGCAGCTTCCACAGGGTGGACGTCTACGAGCAGTACTTC. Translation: CASSFHRVDVYEQYF.

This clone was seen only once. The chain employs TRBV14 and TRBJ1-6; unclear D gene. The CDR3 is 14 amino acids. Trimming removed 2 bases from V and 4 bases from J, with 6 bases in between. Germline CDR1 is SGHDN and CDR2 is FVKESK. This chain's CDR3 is CASSQNGYNSPLHF. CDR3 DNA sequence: TGTGCCAGCAGCCAAAACGGTTATAATTCACCCCTCCACTTT.

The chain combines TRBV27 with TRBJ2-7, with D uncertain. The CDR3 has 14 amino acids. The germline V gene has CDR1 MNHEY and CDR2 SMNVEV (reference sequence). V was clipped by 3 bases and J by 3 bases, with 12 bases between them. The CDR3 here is CASSFDTQYYEQYF. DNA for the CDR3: TGTGCCAGCAGTTTCGACACTCAATACTACGAGCAGTACTTC.

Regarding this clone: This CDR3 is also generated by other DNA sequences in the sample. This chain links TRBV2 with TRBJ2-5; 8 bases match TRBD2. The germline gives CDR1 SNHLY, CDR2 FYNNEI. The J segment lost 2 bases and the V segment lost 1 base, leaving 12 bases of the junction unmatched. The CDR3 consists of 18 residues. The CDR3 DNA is TGTGCCAGCAGTGAAGTAATTAAGGGACTAGGGGGGCAAGAGACCCAGTACTTC. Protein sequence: CASSEVIKGLGGQETQYF.

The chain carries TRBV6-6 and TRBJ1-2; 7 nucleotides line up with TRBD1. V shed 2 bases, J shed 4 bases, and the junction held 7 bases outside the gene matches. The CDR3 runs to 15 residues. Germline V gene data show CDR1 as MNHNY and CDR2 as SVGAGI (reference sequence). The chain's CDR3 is CASSYTSGTAYGYTF. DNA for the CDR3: TGTGCCAGCAGTTACACGTCCGGGACAGCCTATGGCTACACCTTC.

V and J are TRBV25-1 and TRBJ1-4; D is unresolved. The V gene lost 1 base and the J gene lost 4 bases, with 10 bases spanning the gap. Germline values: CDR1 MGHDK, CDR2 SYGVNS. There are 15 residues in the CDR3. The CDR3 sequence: CASSEWALGNEKLFF. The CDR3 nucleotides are TGTGCCAGCAGTGAATGGGCCCTGGGTAATGAAAAACTGTTTTTT.

In DNA form, the CDR3 reads TGTGCCAGCTCTCTCCAGGGGATGAGGAATGGCTACACCTTC. Its translation: CASSLQGMRNGYTF. The V and J genes are TRBV18 and TRBJ1-2, with a possible D match to TRBD1 (6 bases). Looked up from germline, CDR1 is KGHSH and CDR2 is LQKENI. Deletions cut 6 bases from V and 6 bases from J, with 17 bases between. The CDR3 totals 14 residues.

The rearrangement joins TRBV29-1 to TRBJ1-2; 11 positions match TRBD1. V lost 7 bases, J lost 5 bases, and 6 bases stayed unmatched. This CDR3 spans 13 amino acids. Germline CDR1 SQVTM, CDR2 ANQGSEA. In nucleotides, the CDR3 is TGCAGCGCCGGGACAGGGGGGTTATATGGCTACACCTTC. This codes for CSAGTGGLYGYTF.

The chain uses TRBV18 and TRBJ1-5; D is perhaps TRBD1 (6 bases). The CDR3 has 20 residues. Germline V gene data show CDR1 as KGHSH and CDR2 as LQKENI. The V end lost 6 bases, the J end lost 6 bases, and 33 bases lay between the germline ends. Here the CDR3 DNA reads TGTGCCAGCTCGCGGGAGAGGTCAGGGGCGTTGTTGAATAGCGGTCAGCCCCAGCATTTT. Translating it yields CASSRERSGALLNSGQPQHF. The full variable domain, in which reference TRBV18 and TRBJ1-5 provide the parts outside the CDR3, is NAGVMQNPRHLVRRRGQEARLRCSPMKGHSHVYWYRQLPEEGLKFMVYLQKENIIDESGMPKERFSAEFPKEGPSILRIQQVVRGDSAAYFCASSRERSGALLNSGQPQHFGDGTRLSIL.

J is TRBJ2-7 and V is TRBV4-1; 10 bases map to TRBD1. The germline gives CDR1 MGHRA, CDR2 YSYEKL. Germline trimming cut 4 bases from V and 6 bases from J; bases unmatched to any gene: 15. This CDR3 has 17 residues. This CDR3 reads CASSRPTAGTGVGEQYF. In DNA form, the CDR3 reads TGCGCCAGCAGCCGCCCCACCGCCGGGACAGGGGTGGGCGAGCAGTACTTC.

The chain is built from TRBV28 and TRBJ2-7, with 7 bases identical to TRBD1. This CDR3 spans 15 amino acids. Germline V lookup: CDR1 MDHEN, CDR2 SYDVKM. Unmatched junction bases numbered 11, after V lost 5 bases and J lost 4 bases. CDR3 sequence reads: CASSPGTVRYYEQYF. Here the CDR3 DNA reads TGTGCCAGCAGTCCAGGGACAGTAAGATATTACGAGCAGTACTTC.

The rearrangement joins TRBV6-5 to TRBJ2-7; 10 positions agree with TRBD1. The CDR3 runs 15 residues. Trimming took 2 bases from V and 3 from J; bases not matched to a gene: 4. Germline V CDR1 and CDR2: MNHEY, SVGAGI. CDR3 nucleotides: TGTGCCAGCAGTTACAGGGGGACAGGGGTCTACGAGCAGTACTTC. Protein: CASSYRGTGVYEQYF.